One and the same sample provided the 12 T cell receptor beta chains below, sequenced in a study of neurological immune-mediated disorders. TCRdb fed the 5' RACE reads into MiXCR, producing one record per CDR3 protein. This sample has tens of thousands of distinct CDR3 sequences, with about 14% found just once. The sequenced sample was PBMCs. These receptors originate from a woman between 45 and 60 years old with HTLV-1-associated myelopathy (HAM/TSP).

In its sample, this clonotype was seen many times. The genes are TRBV7-2 and TRBJ2-1, with D possibly matching TRBD2 (6 bases). Per the germline V gene, CDR1 is SGHTA and CDR2 is FQGNSA. V lost 5 bases, J lost 2 bases, and 16 bases lay in between. This CDR3 spans 16 amino acids. CDR3 in amino acids: CASSTNSGGAYNEQFF. The CDR3 nucleotides are TGTGCCAGCAGCACAAATAGCGGCGGAGCCTACAATGAGCAGTTCTTC.

This clonotype occurred many times. The chain couples TRBV27 to TRBJ1-1, with 8 positions matching TRBD1. Trimming took 7 bases from V and 4 from J; bases not matched to a gene: 11. The CDR3 totals 15 residues. Germline-derived CDR1 and CDR2 are MNHEY and SMNVEV (reference sequence). The CDR3, as DNA: TGTGCCAGCACCGCAGGGGGCTCGGTCTTCACTGAAGCTTTCTTT. Protein sequence: CASTAGGSVFTEAFF.

J is TRBJ2-3 and V is TRBV28; 8 bases are a match to TRBD1. The germline V gene encodes CDR1 MDHEN and CDR2 SYDVKM. V was pared by 5 bases and J by 1 base, with 11 bases of the junction left unmatched. The length of the CDR3 is 17 residues. CDR3 loop: CASSPYNPGQGTDTQYF. The CDR3 DNA is TGTGCCAGCAGTCCCTATAATCCGGGACAGGGCACAGATACGCAGTATTTT.

The V and J genes are TRBV7-6 and TRBJ2-1; D is unresolved. The V and J ends lost 5 bases and 10 bases respectively, with 12 bases between them. The CDR3 contains 12 residues. The V gene's germline CDR1 is SGHVS and CDR2 FNYEAQ. The CDR3 spells CASSSLGNEQFF. CDR3 DNA: TGTGCCAGCAGCAGCTTGGGAAACGAGCAGTTCTTC. Together with reference TRBV7-6 and TRBJ2-1, the CDR3 gives the full variable domain: GAGVSQSPRYKVTKRGQDVALRCDPISGHVSLYWYRQALGQGPEFLTYFNYEAQQDKSGLPNDRFSAERPEGSISTLTIQRTEQRDSAMYRCASSSLGNEQFFGPGTRLTVL.

This rearrangement joins TRBV9 to TRBJ1-1; D perhaps matches TRBD1 (5 bases). Germline V CDR1 and CDR2: SGDLS, YYNGEE. With 7 bases removed from V and 0 bases from J, the gap between germline ends came to 13 bases. This CDR3 spans 14 amino acids. The DNA for the CDR3 is TGTGCCAGCGTAGATGGGGCGTTGAACACTGAAGCTTTCTTT. This sequence encodes CASVDGALNTEAFF. Full variable domain (missing parts from reference TRBV9 and TRBJ1-1): DSGVTQTPKHLITATGQRVTLRCSPRSGDLSVYWYQQSLDQGLQFLIQYYNGEERAKGNILERFSAQQFPDLHSELNLSSLELGDSALYFCASVDGALNTEAFFGQGTRLTVV.

This clonotype was observed once. A much larger clonotype is one base distant, so this may be a read error. V gene TRBV5-1 combines with J gene TRBJ2-5; weak D call: TRBD1 (5 bases). CDR3 length: 14 residues. Germline-derived CDR1 and CDR2 are SGHRS and YFSETQ. CDR3 sequence reads: CDSSEGHVQETQYF. DNA of the CDR3: TGCGACAGCAGTGAAGGACACGTCCAAGAGACCCAGTACTTC.

This clonotype came up many times. The chain has TRBV9 and TRBJ2-3, with 8 nucleotides matching TRBD1. Germline loops: CDR1 SGDLS, CDR2 YYNGEE. There are 16 residues in the CDR3. The junction had 7 bases not matched to a gene; V was cut back by 0 bases and J by 4 bases. In DNA, the CDR3 is TGTGCCAGCAGCGTAGGTACAGGGGGTGTAGCAGATACGCAGTATTTT. The encoded protein is CASSVGTGGVADTQYF.

This clonotype was seen many times. The chain employs TRBV20-1 and TRBJ1-2; D not certain. CDR3 length equals 12 residues. Germline values: CDR1 DFQATT, CDR2 SNEGSKA (reference sequence). CDR3 sequence: CNAEGTSPGYTF. As DNA, the CDR3 is TGCAATGCAGAAGGAACCTCCCCCGGCTACACCTTC.

This clonotype was seen a handful of times. It may be a read error: a sequence one base away is much more abundant. V and J are TRBV19 and TRBJ1-1, with D uncertain. Germline V CDR1 and CDR2: LNHDA, SQIVND (reference sequence). This CDR3 has 11 amino acids. In DNA form, the CDR3 reads TGTGCCAGTAATTCTTACACTAAAGCTTTCTTT. Translation gives CASNSYTKAFF.

This clonotype was detected many times. The chain carries TRBV12-3 or TRBV12-4 and TRBJ1-1; no clear D. With 1 base removed from V and 3 bases from J, the gap between germline ends came to 6 bases. The CDR3 runs 13 residues. The CDR3 sequence is CASSLDRDTEAFF. The CDR3 DNA is TGTGCCAGCAGTTTAGACCGGGACACTGAAGCTTTCTTT.

Many counts were recorded for this clonotype. The chain uses TRBV12-3 or TRBV12-4 and TRBJ1-3, with 7 bases that match TRBD1. This CDR3 region has 14 residues. V was pared by 6 bases and J by 8 bases, with 10 bases of the junction left unmatched. Here the CDR3 reads CASRGQLGIDTIYF. The CDR3 DNA reads as TGTGCCAGCAGGGGACAGTTAGGTATTGACACCATATATTTT.

This clonotype was counted at least ten times. V and J are TRBV7-9 and TRBJ2-3; a weak D match, TRBD2 (6 bases). Trimming took off 5 bases at V and 2 bases at J, with 14 bases between the two ends. This CDR3 has 15 amino acids. The germline V gene has CDR1 SEHNR and CDR2 FQNEAQ (reference sequence). The CDR3 loop is CASSERLGNTDTQYF. The CDR3 coding sequence is TGTGCCAGCAGCGAACGACTAGGGAACACAGATACGCAGTATTTT.